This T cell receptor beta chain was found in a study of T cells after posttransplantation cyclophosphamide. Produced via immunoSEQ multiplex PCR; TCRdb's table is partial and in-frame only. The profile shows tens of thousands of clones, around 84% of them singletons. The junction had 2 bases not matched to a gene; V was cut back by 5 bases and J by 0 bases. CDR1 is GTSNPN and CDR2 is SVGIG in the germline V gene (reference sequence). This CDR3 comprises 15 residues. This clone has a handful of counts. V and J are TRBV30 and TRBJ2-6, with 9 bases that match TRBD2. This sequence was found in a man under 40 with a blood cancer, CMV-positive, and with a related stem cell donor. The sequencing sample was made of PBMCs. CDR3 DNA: TGTGCCTGGTCTAGCGGGATCTCTGGGGCCAACGTCCTGACTTTC. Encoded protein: CAWSSGISGANVLTF.